The present TCR beta chain was sequenced within a study of T cells after yellow fever vaccination. Study information: Any fraction with a low cell number was prepared using SMART-Seq v4 Ultra Low Input. Study outcomes and limitations: Across the CD4 and CD8 compartments, a small share of clonotypes was present in both. Weaker, the secondary response peaked sooner, at day 5 versus 15. Post-booster reappearance was seen for most primary-vaccination clones (roughly 96% CD4, about 88% CD8).

CDR1 is SGHRS and CDR2 is YFSETQ in the germline V gene. Trimming stripped 6 bases from V and 1 base from J, with 11 bases between. The CDR3 is 13 amino acids. TCRdb re-derived calls from the 5' RACE reads in MiXCR, one entry per CDR3 protein. The data contain approximately 300,000 distinct CDR3 sequences, approximately 13% of them singletons. About this clonotype itself: Its specificity is not known.

Sequences were derived from CD4+ T cells sorted from PBMCs, sampled 45 days after the yellow fever booster vaccination. This chain connects TRBV5-1 to TRBJ2-7; no clear D gene. This TCR came from a man aged 25-45 years who received the YFV17D yellow fever vaccine. CDR3 bases: TGCGCCAGCAAGGCCGGCCCTTCCTACGAGCAGTACTTC. Its protein product is CASKAGPSYEQYF. Drawing the rest from reference TRBV5-1 and TRBJ2-7, the complete variable domain is KAGVTQTPRYLIKTRGQQVTLSCSPISGHRSVSWYQQTPGQGLQFLFEYFSETQRNKGNFPGRFSGRQFSNSRSEMNVSTLELGDSALYLCASKAGPSYEQYFGPGTRLTVT.